The clone carrying this TCR beta chain appeared a single time. Its antigen remains unidentified. The data are from a study of radiation and T cells in renal cell carcinoma. Study-level results: Baseline intratumoral clonotype presence is unknown without pretreatment biopsies.

This CDR3 is built from 15 residues. V was trimmed by 5 bases and J by 3 bases, leaving 17 bases between them. Germline V gene lookup returns CDR1 MNHEY and CDR2 SMNVEV (reference sequence). Sequencing was performed with immunoSEQ multiplex PCR; in TCRdb, only in-frame clones are kept and a portion is missing. The table includes over 120,000 clones, 75% to 90% detected once. The sample's time point: blood 4 weeks post-SBRT, at nephrectomy. The treatment here: 15 Gy SBRT to primary tumor, nephrectomy 4 weeks later. Nephrectomy followed 15 Gy stereotactic body radiation by 4 weeks. Serial blood draws occurred at baseline and 2 and 4 weeks post-SBRT. The tumor was a clear cell renal cell carcinoma.

Sequenced material: blood, taken from a patient whose treatment included radiotherapy and nephrectomy. The clonotype comes from a woman aged 45-59 years with renal cell carcinoma. The rearrangement links TRBV27 to TRBJ2-7, with a tentative D call TRBD1 (5 bases). The CDR3 reads CASSLDGQGNYEQYF. For the CDR3, the DNA is TGTGCCAGCAGTCTCGACGGGCAGGGCAACTACGAGCAGTACTTC.